This is a list of T cell receptor beta chains from one sample in a study of shared clonotypes between healthy human individuals. The protocol was immunoSEQ multiplex PCR, while the TCRdb copy is restricted to in-frame clones and leaves out a portion. The sample holds hundreds of thousands of clones, approximately 96% seen once. Material for sequencing was naive CD8+ T cells sorted from blood. These receptors were taken from a woman in her twenties or thirties in good health. CDR3s include the opening cysteine and the closing phenylalanine or tryptophan. D genes are given only for firm matches. Clone size appears in some rows only: once, few, many, or a class for an expanded clone.

D gene,clone size,V gene,J gene,CDR3 protein,CDR3 DNA
-,once,TRBV29-1,TRBJ2-7,CSVETGRSYEQYF,TGCAGCGTTGAGACAGGCCGCTCCTACGAGCAGTACTTC
-,-,TRBV19,TRBJ2-2,CASTLDLNTGELFF,TGTGCCAGTACCCTGGACTTAAACACCGGGGAGCTGTTTTTT
-,-,TRBV28,TRBJ1-5,CASSFSTGPYSNQPQHF,TGTGCCAGCAGTTTTTCTACAGGGCCCTATAGCAATCAGCCCCAGCATTTT
-,-,TRBV19,TRBJ1-1,CASSIGKGRRNTEAFF,TGTGCCAGTAGTATCGGAAAAGGAAGACGGAACACTGAAGCTTTCTTT
-,-,TRBV28,TRBJ2-7,CASSSGFSYEQYF,TGTGCCAGCAGCTCAGGGTTCTCCTACGAGCAGTACTTC
-,-,TRBV2,TRBJ2-7,CASRGTEDEQYF,TGTGCCAGCAGAGGGACGGAAGACGAGCAGTACTTC
TRBD2,-,TRBV7-6,TRBJ2-1,CASSTRLAGRDEQFF,TGTGCCAGCAGCACACGACTAGCGGGTAGAGATGAGCAGTTCTTC
TRBD1,-,TRBV27,TRBJ2-2,CASSPGQGYGELFF,TGTGCCAGCAGTCCGGGACAGGGGTACGGGGAGCTGTTTTTT
TRBD2,-,TRBV13,TRBJ2-7,CASSSRLAGGYEQYF,TGTGCCAGCAGCTCCCGACTAGCGGGAGGCTACGAGCAGTACTTC
TRBD2,-,TRBV27,TRBJ2-1,CASSPGTSGSSEQFF,TGTGCCAGCAGCCCCGGGACTAGCGGGAGTTCGGAGCAGTTCTTC
-,-,TRBV15,TRBJ1-1,CATSSLQGLNTEAFF,TGTGCCACCAGCAGTTTGCAGGGCCTGAACACTGAAGCTTTCTTT
-,-,TRBV15,TRBJ2-7,CATSRDGTSYEQYF,TGTGCCACCAGCAGAGATGGTACGAGCTACGAGCAGTACTTC
-,-,TRBV13,TRBJ2-7,CASSPGTSYEQYF,TGTGCCAGCAGCCCCGGGACTTCCTACGAGCAGTACTTC
-,few,TRBV10-2,TRBJ2-5,CASRTRVEETQYF,TGCGCCAGCAGGACTAGGGTCGAAGAGACCCAGTACTTC
TRBD2,-,TRBV4-1,TRBJ2-7,CASSLNLAGASYEQYF,TGCGCCAGCAGCCTTAACTTAGCGGGAGCTTCCTACGAGCAGTACTTC
TRBD2,-,TRBV27,TRBJ2-3,CASSQTGTSGSGQYF,TGTGCCAGCAGTCAGACAGGGACTAGCGGGAGCGGGCAGTATTTT
-,-,TRBV7-8,TRBJ2-7,CASSPRVALYEQYF,TGTGCCAGCAGCCCACGGGTTGCTCTCTACGAGCAGTACTTC
-,-,TRBV28,TRBJ1-5,CASSIWGANQPQHF,TGTGCCAGCAGTATCTGGGGGGCGAATCAGCCCCAGCATTTT
TRBD1,-,TRBV13,TRBJ2-7,CASSYPGQAYEQYF,TGTGCCAGCAGCTACCCCGGACAGGCCTACGAGCAGTACTTC
-,-,TRBV5-1,TRBJ1-1,CASSLAQVTEAFF,TGCGCCAGCAGCTTGGCCCAGGTCACTGAAGCTTTCTTT
-,-,TRBV16,TRBJ1-1,CASSLTGMGEAFF,TGTGCCAGCAGCTTAACAGGGATGGGGGAAGCTTTCTTT
-,-,TRBV9,TRBJ2-7,CASSYGGGRYEQYF,TGTGCCAGCAGCTATGGCGGGGGCCGCTACGAGCAGTACTTC
TRBD2,-,TRBV5-1,TRBJ2-1,CASSLSGREGNEQFF,TGCGCCAGCAGCTTAAGCGGGAGAGAAGGGAATGAGCAGTTCTTC
-,-,TRBV28,TRBJ2-5,CASSLSRGGGALGTQYF,TGTGCCAGCAGTTTATCTCGGGGAGGGGGCGCGTTGGGGACCCAGTACTTC
-,-,TRBV2,TRBJ1-1,CAGGLNTEAFF,TGTGCCGGAGGACTGAACACTGAAGCTTTCTTT
TRBD2,-,TRBV11-3,TRBJ2-1,CASSMGTSGLTYNEQFF,TGTGCCAGCAGCATGGGGACTAGCGGCCTTACCTACAATGAGCAGTTCTTC
-,-,TRBV19,TRBJ2-1,CASSIGPTGFNEQFF,TGTGCCAGTAGTATCGGGCCCACGGGCTTCAATGAGCAGTTCTTC
-,few,TRBV30,TRBJ1-1,CAWSVDEAFF,TGTGCCTGGAGTGTAGATGAAGCTTTCTTT
-,-,TRBV11-2,TRBJ1-4,CASSLDPTAEGATNEKLFF,TGTGCCAGCAGCTTAGACCCGACAGCGGAGGGTGCAACTAATGAAAAACTGTTTTTT
TRBD2,-,TRBV5-1,TRBJ2-5,CASSSGTSGRETQYF,TGCGCCAGCAGCTCAGGGACTAGCGGGAGGGAGACCCAGTACTTC
TRBD2,-,TRBV27,TRBJ2-7,CASSLTSAGGYEQYF,TGTGCCAGCAGTCTGACTAGCGCCGGGGGCTACGAGCAGTACTTC
TRBD2,-,TRBV30,TRBJ2-1,CAWSEGLAGMGQFF,TGTGCCTGGAGCGAGGGACTAGCGGGCATGGGGCAGTTCTTC
-,-,TRBV6-6,TRBJ2-7,CASRVDTTDEQYF,TGTGCCTCTCGGGTGGACACAACGGACGAGCAGTACTTC
-,-,TRBV7-9,TRBJ2-2,CASSSYGTRLANTGELFF,TGTGCCAGCAGCTCTTACGGGACGAGACTTGCGAACACCGGGGAGCTGTTTTTT
TRBD1,-,TRBV28,TRBJ2-5,CASRVGTGGAGETQYF,TGTGCCAGCAGGGTCGGGACAGGGGGCGCGGGAGAGACCCAGTACTTC
TRBD2,-,TRBV2,TRBJ2-3,CASSRLAGATDTQYF,TGTGCCAGCAGTCGACTAGCGGGAGCCACAGATACGCAGTATTTT
TRBD2,-,TRBV13,TRBJ2-7,CASSPGLAGLTAEQYF,TGTGCCAGCAGCCCCGGACTAGCGGGTCTGACGGCCGAGCAGTACTTC
TRBD2,-,TRBV5-1,TRBJ2-7,CASSLLREGYEQYF,TGCGCCAGCAGCTTGCTCCGGGAGGGCTACGAGCAGTACTTC
-,-,TRBV11-2,TRBJ2-2,CASSAQGAGELFF,TGTGCCAGCAGCGCACAGGGAGCCGGGGAGCTGTTTTTT
-,-,TRBV20-1,TRBJ2-7,CSAPFAYEQYF,TGCAGTGCTCCCTTCGCCTACGAGCAGTACTTC
TRBD2,-,TRBV5-4,TRBJ2-1,CASSLALGTIDNEQFF,TGTGCCAGCAGCTTGGCCTTAGGGACTATTGACAATGAGCAGTTCTTC
-,-,TRBV27,TRBJ2-1,CASSLFWQSSYNEQFF,TGTGCCAGCAGTTTATTCTGGCAGAGCTCCTACAATGAGCAGTTCTTC
TRBD1,-,TRBV27,TRBJ1-5,CASTKTGGNQPQHF,TGTGCCAGCACCAAGACAGGGGGTAATCAGCCCCAGCATTTT
-,once,TRBV20-1,TRBJ2-1,CSAKDVGEQFF,TGCAGTGCAAAGGACGTGGGGGAGCAGTTCTTC
-,once,TRBV19,TRBJ1-5,CASKISGGMPQHF,TGTGCCAGTAAAATTAGTGGGGGAATGCCCCAGCATTTT
TRBD2,once,TRBV27,TRBJ2-7,CASSPIAGRVEDEQYF,TGTGCCAGCAGTCCAATAGCGGGTAGGGTGGAGGACGAGCAGTACTTC
-,-,TRBV9,TRBJ1-2,CASSPLEGGDYGYTF,TGTGCCAGCAGCCCCCTTGAAGGGGGAGACTATGGCTACACCTTC
TRBD1,-,TRBV27,TRBJ2-1,CASGIQGYEQFF,TGTGCCAGCGGGATACAGGGGTATGAGCAGTTCTTC
TRBD1,-,TRBV19,TRBJ2-7,CASSRDRLEQYF,TGTGCCAGTAGCAGGGACAGGCTCGAGCAGTACTTC
TRBD2,-,TRBV19,TRBJ2-7,CASSPRTSGGSYEQYF,TGTGCCAGTAGTCCCCGGACTAGCGGGGGATCCTACGAGCAGTACTTC
TRBD2,few,TRBV2,TRBJ2-5,CASSDGAGGWETQYF,TGTGCCAGCAGTGATGGCGCGGGAGGATGGGAGACCCAGTACTTC
-,-,TRBV5-6,TRBJ2-3,CASSFFLAAPGTDTQYF,TGTGCCAGCAGCTTCTTTTTAGCGGCACCTGGCACAGATACGCAGTATTTT
TRBD2,-,TRBV27,TRBJ2-3,CASNSRRTSVGDTQYF,TGTGCCAGCAACTCCCGGAGGACTAGCGTCGGAGATACGCAGTATTTT
-,-,TRBV27,TRBJ2-3,CASSQPAWGTDTQYF,TGTGCCAGCAGCCAACCAGCGTGGGGGACAGATACGCAGTATTTT
-,-,TRBV5-1,TRBJ2-3,CASRNERAPTDTQYF,TGCGCCAGCAGAAACGAGCGGGCCCCTACAGATACGCAGTATTTT
-,once,TRBV9,TRBJ2-7,CASSGPSYEQYF,TGTGCCAGCAGCGGACCCTCCTACGAGCAGTACTTC
TRBD1,-,TRBV6-5,TRBJ1-2,CASSDTGVYGYTF,TGTGCCAGCAGTGATACAGGGGTCTATGGCTACACCTTC
-,-,TRBV5-1,TRBJ2-2,CASSLPLWRNTGELFF,TGCGCCAGCAGCTTGCCCCTTTGGAGGAACACCGGGGAGCTGTTTTTT